These 10 T cell receptor beta chains share one sample of origin, sequenced in a study of shared clonotypes between healthy human individuals. Repertoires were generated with immunoSEQ multiplex PCR, while TCRdb's copy carries only in-frame clones and drops some. The table records approximately 2,000,000 clones, just under 95% of them present only once. Only CD45RO-negative cells positively selected for CCR7 counted as naive CD8 cells, so terminally differentiated effector memory CD45RA+ cells were excluded. The sample was naive CD8+ T cells from PBMCs. These TCRs come from a man aged 18 to 30 in good health. Some clones in this sample may be carry-over from other donors' samples.

The V call is TRBV6-5, the J call TRBJ2-7; D perhaps matches TRBD2 (5 bases). Trimming left V 6 bases short and J 1 base short, with 16 bases between. CDR3 length: 15 residues. CDR1 MNHEY and CDR2 SVGAGI come from the germline V gene. CDR3 bases: TGTGCCAGCAGCCCCGGAACGCGGACTTCCTACGAGCAGTACTTC. It is translated as CASSPGTRTSYEQYF.

V gene TRBV5-1 combines with J gene TRBJ2-5; the D gene could be TRBD1 or TRBD2 (5 bases each). The CDR3 runs 14 residues. The V end was cut by 1 base, the J end by 0 bases, with 7 bases between. Germline CDR1 reads SGHRS; CDR2 reads YFSETQ. The DNA of the CDR3 is TGCGCCAGCAGCTTGTGGGGGAACCAAGAGACCCAGTACTTC. Translating it yields CASSLWGNQETQYF.

The V and J genes are TRBV27 and TRBJ1-2; possibly TRBD1 for D (5 bases). V was shortened by 10 bases and J by 3 bases, with 24 bases between the two germline ends. CDR3 size: 16 residues. CDR1 MNHEY and CDR2 SMNVEV come from the germline V gene (reference sequence). This CDR3 reads CAKNSQGLVGDYGYTF. Here the CDR3 DNA reads TGTGCCAAGAACAGCCAAGGACTAGTGGGGGACTATGGCTACACCTTC.

This chain connects TRBV28 to TRBJ2-1, with TRBD1 matching over 12 bases. Germline V gene lookup returns CDR1 MDHEN and CDR2 SYDVKM. V was pared by 5 bases and J by 8 bases, with 10 bases of the junction left unmatched. The CDR3 runs 16 residues. The CDR3 bases are TGTGCCAGCAGTCGCCCCGGGACAGGGGGCCCCCATGAGCAGTTCTTC. Translation gives CASSRPGTGGPHEQFF. The variable domain in full, with the rest retrieved from reference TRBV28 and TRBJ2-1, is DVKVTQSSRYLVKRTGEKVFLECVQDMDHENMFWYRQDPGLGLRLIYFSYDVKMKEKGDIPEGYSVSREKKERFSLILESASTNQTSMYLCASSRPGTGGPHEQFFGPGTRLTVL.

The rearrangement links TRBV7-9 to TRBJ2-2; D uncertain. Trimming cost V 2 bases and J 2 bases, with 6 bases left between them. CDR1 SEHNR and CDR2 FQNEAQ come from the germline V gene (reference sequence). This CDR3 spans 14 amino acids. The CDR3 DNA sequence: TGTGCCAGCAGCTTAAGTGACAACACCGGGGAGCTGTTTTTT. Protein sequence: CASSLSDNTGELFF.

The CDR3: CASSQGRFQGGSPTDTQYF. DNA for the CDR3: TGCGCCAGCAGCCAAGGGAGATTCCAGGGAGGGAGCCCCACAGATACGCAGTATTTT. The chain employs TRBV4-3 and TRBJ2-3, with 7 bases identical to TRBD2. CDR3 size: 19 residues. Germline V gene lookup returns CDR1 LGHNA and CDR2 YSLEER. After removal of 1 base from V and 2 bases from J, the junction contained 15 bases not matched to a gene.

The chain recombines TRBV28 with TRBJ1-1; no clear D gene. Trimming removed 6 bases from V and 8 bases from J, with 13 bases in between. The germline CDR1 and CDR2 sequences are MDHEN and SYDVKM. The CDR3 has 12 amino acids. The CDR3 bases are TGTGCCAGCAGCTACGACAAGCAAGAAGCTTTCTTT. Translating it yields CASSYDKQEAFF. Based on the CDR3 plus reference TRBV28 and TRBJ1-1, the full variable domain is DVKVTQSSRYLVKRTGEKVFLECVQDMDHENMFWYRQDPGLGLRLIYFSYDVKMKEKGDIPEGYSVSREKKERFSLILESASTNQTSMYLCASSYDKQEAFFGQGTRLTVV.

This chain uses TRBV4-2 with TRBJ2-1, with TRBD2 as a possible D gene (6 bases). CDR1 is LGHNA and CDR2 is YNFKEQ in the germline V gene. The CDR3 is 17 amino acids. With 0 bases removed from V and 5 bases from J, the gap between germline ends came to 17 bases. CDR3 in DNA: TGTGCCAGCAGCCAAGATTCTCCTGGGGGAGGACACAATGAGCAGTTCTTC. Protein product: CASSQDSPGGGHNEQFF.

V is TRBV9 and J is TRBJ1-2; a weak D match, TRBD1 (6 bases). Germline lookup yields CDR1 SGDLS and CDR2 YYNGEE. V lost 3 bases to trimming and J lost 10 bases, with 22 bases between them. The CDR3 spans 15 residues. The CDR3 DNA reads TGTGCCAGCAGCGGCAGACAGGCCCCCGGACCCCTCTACACCTTC. It translates to CASSGRQAPGPLYTF.

This chain links TRBV29-1 with TRBJ2-2, with D perhaps assigned TRBD1 or TRBD2 (5 bases each). Germline V gene lookup returns CDR1 SQVTM and CDR2 ANQGSEA. The length of the CDR3 is 13 residues. The V end lost 7 bases, the J end lost 8 bases, and 17 bases lay between the germline ends. The CDR3 protein is CSGMGRPSGELFF. DNA for the CDR3: TGCAGCGGCATGGGACGGCCCTCTGGGGAGCTGTTTTTT.